The subject of this entry is one T cell receptor beta chain. This specimen comes from a study of blood T cell repertoires in COVID-19. About the study: The study drew acute and convalescent COVID-19 samples from the United States, Italy and Spain. Sources were T cells, B-cell-depleted T cells, or PBMCs; the material itself was cDNA or gDNA.

Original processing methods: Nucleated cell counts were estimated from reference gene primer amplification. Here immunoSEQ multiplex PCR was the method, and the copy in TCRdb shows in-frame clones only, minus some. The DNA was the basis for D and trimming; V, J and clone size are from that table. The sample includes some 31,000 clones, roughly 87% of them seen just once. There are 15 residues in the CDR3. V lost 2 bases and J lost 5; bases outside the gene matches: 8. Germline values: CDR1 WNHNN, CDR2 SYGVQD (reference sequence). Sequenced: peripheral blood. The rearrangement links TRBV10-1 to TRBJ1-1; 7 nucleotides line up with TRBD1. This sequence was found in an older man with active or convalescent COVID-19. In DNA, the CDR3 is TGCGCCAGCAGTGAGGGACAGGTCCCTTATACTGAAGCTTTCTTT. This sequence encodes CASSEGQVPYTEAFF.